What follows are 16 T cell receptor beta chains derived from one specimen sequenced in a study of blood T cell repertoires in COVID-19. TCRdb's table, derived via immunoSEQ multiplex PCR, lists solely in-frame clones and lacks some. The data hold about 120,000 clones, with about nine tenths observed a single time. Sequencing input: peripheral blood. These receptors were collected from a human donor with active COVID-19. The donor label of this sample is uncertain.

V usage is TRBV6-2 or TRBV6-3 and J usage is TRBJ2-2; a possible D gene is TRBD2 (6 bases). The length of the CDR3 is 15 residues. The germline V gene encodes CDR1 MNHEY and CDR2 SVGEGT. The ends were cut back, 6 bases at V and 4 bases at J, with 15 bases in the middle. The CDR3 sequence is CASSRRGGGTGELFF. The CDR3 DNA is TGTGCCAGCAGCCGAAGGGGAGGCGGCACCGGGGAGCTGTTTTTT.

The rearrangement uses TRBV27 and TRBJ2-1; 12 bases agree with TRBD2. Germline assignment: CDR1 MNHEY and CDR2 SMNVEV (reference sequence). CDR3 length equals 15 residues. After removal of 1 base from V and 14 bases from J, the junction contained 9 bases not matched to a gene. As DNA, the CDR3 is TGTGCCAGCAGTTTATTGTCTAGCGGGGGGGCCCGGGAGTTCTTC. It codes for CASSLLSSGGAREFF.

The CDR3 nucleotides read TGCGCCAGCACTCGGGGGAGCTCCTACAATGAGCAGTTCTTC. Translated, it gives CASTRGSSYNEQFF. The chain carries TRBV5-1 and TRBJ2-1; possibly TRBD2 for D (6 bases). CDR1 and CDR2 (germline): SGHRS, YFSETQ. The CDR3 consists of 14 residues. Trimming took 6 bases from V and 0 from J, leaving 10 bases between them.

The genes are TRBV9 and TRBJ2-5; a possible D gene is TRBD2 (6 bases). CDR1 and CDR2 (germline): SGDLS, YYNGEE. This CDR3 is 15 amino acids long. Trimming removed 1 base at V and 7 bases at J, with 17 bases between. The CDR3 region is CASSVSSRGDGTQYF. The CDR3 DNA is TGTGCCAGCAGCGTAAGCTCTCGCGGGGACGGGACCCAGTACTTC.

The chain joins TRBV15 to TRBJ2-2, with D perhaps matching TRBD1 (5 bases). CDR3 length equals 16 residues. Germline V gene data show CDR1 as LNHNV and CDR2 as YYDKDF (reference sequence). The V end lost 0 bases, the J end lost 7 bases, and 15 bases lay between the germline ends. In DNA form, the CDR3 reads TGTGCCACCAGCAGAGATCGTTCCAGGGTTGACGGGGAGCTGTTTTTT. Translated, it gives CATSRDRSRVDGELFF. The whole variable domain, filled in from reference TRBV15 and TRBJ2-2, reads DAMVIQNPRYQVTQFGKPVTLSCSQTLNHNVMYWYQQKSSQAPKLLFHYYDKDFNNEADTPDNFQSRRPNTSFCFLDIRSPGLGDTAMYLCATSRDRSRVDGELFFGEGSRLTVL.

The chain has TRBV9 and TRBJ1-1; TRBD1 is a possible D gene (6 bases). With 4 bases removed from V and 8 bases from J, the gap between germline ends came to 15 bases. Germline V gene data show CDR1 as SGDLS and CDR2 as YYNGEE. CDR3 length: 13 residues. The CDR3 coding sequence is TGTGCCAGCAGCCTACGGACAGAGGGCGAAGCTTTCTTT. Translated, it gives CASSLRTEGEAFF.

This clone was observed a few times. The rearrangement joins TRBV6-6 to TRBJ2-5, with 11 bases lining up with TRBD2. After removal of 5 bases from V and 5 bases from J, the junction contained 4 bases not matched to a gene. This CDR3 spans 14 amino acids. Germline V gene sequence: CDR1 MNHNY, CDR2 SVGAGI (reference sequence). CDR3 sequence reads: CASSTTSGGETQYF. For the CDR3, the DNA is TGTGCCAGCAGTACCACTAGCGGGGGTGAGACCCAGTACTTC.

The rearrangement links TRBV15 to TRBJ2-1; D perhaps matches TRBD2 (6 bases). Germline CDR1 LNHNV, CDR2 YYDKDF (reference sequence). This CDR3 is 14 amino acids long. Trimming pared 1 base from V and 10 bases from J, leaving 14 bases between. CDR3 region: CATSRGRGRMEQFF. DNA of the CDR3: TGTGCCACCAGCAGAGGAAGAGGGAGGATGGAGCAGTTCTTC.

The V gene is TRBV20-1, the J gene TRBJ1-2; 8 positions match TRBD1. In germline, CDR1 is DFQATT, CDR2 SNEGSKA (reference sequence). V lost 3 bases, J lost 4 bases, and 7 bases stayed unmatched. The CDR3 has 14 amino acids. The CDR3 is CSASETGDRYGYTF. The CDR3 DNA reads as TGCAGTGCTAGTGAGACAGGGGATCGCTATGGCTACACCTTC.

This clone was recorded once. This chain links TRBV6-5 with TRBJ1-1, with TRBD1 matching over 9 bases. The V segment lost 0 bases and the J segment 5 bases; nucleotides outside the gene matches: 4. Germline-derived CDR1 and CDR2 are MNHEY and SVGAGI. The CDR3 length is 15 residues. The CDR3 region has the DNA TGTGCCAGCAGTTACTCGAACAGGGGGCAGACTGAAGCTTTCTTT. This translates into CASSYSNRGQTEAFF.

This clone turned up a few times. The chain is built from TRBV13 and TRBJ2-2; D may be TRBD1 (5 bases). Trimming cost V 5 bases and J 7 bases, with 14 bases left between them. In germline, CDR1 is PRHDT, CDR2 FYEKMQ (reference sequence). CDR3 length: 14 residues. CDR3 in DNA: TGTGCCAGCAGCAAGGGGTCCATCAGCGGGGAGCTGTTTTTT. It specifies CASSKGSISGELFF.

V gene TRBV9 combines with J gene TRBJ1-1; 9 bases are shared with TRBD1. Trimming took 2 bases from V and 4 from J; bases not matched to a gene: 12. Germline-derived CDR1 and CDR2 are SGDLS and YYNGEE. This CDR3 region has 17 residues. The CDR3 is CASSVLPGQGSSTEAFF. CDR3 in DNA: TGTGCCAGCAGCGTTCTACCGGGACAGGGATCGAGCACTGAAGCTTTCTTT.

The chain combines TRBV24-1 with TRBJ2-3; 7 bases line up with TRBD1. The CDR3 is made up of 15 amino acids. The J segment lost 5 bases and the V segment lost 1 base, leaving 5 bases of the junction unmatched. From germline, CDR1 is KGHDR and CDR2 SFDVKD. Here the CDR3 reads CATSDFGQDLDTQYF. CDR3 bases: TGTGCCACCAGTGATTTCGGACAGGATCTAGATACGCAGTATTTT.

The genes are TRBV7-9 and TRBJ1-6, with TRBD1 matching 9 bases. The CDR3 length is 14 residues. J was trimmed by 10 bases and V by 6 bases; bases with no gene match: 7. CDR1 and CDR2 from the germline V gene are SEHNR and FQNEAQ (reference sequence). The CDR3: CASRTGTGKSPLHF. CDR3 DNA sequence: TGTGCCAGCAGGACCGGGACAGGGAAGTCACCCCTCCACTTT.

The CDR3 sequence is CASSLNRVISSYEQYF. The CDR3 DNA reads as TGTGCCAGCAGCTTAAATAGAGTGATTAGCTCCTACGAGCAGTACTTC. The chain couples TRBV7-3 to TRBJ2-7, with D uncertain. In germline, CDR1 is SGHTA, CDR2 FQGTGA. The CDR3 has 16 residues. V lost 1 base and J 0 bases, leaving 13 bases between the germline ends.

This chain connects TRBV9 to TRBJ1-1, with 7 bases matching TRBD1. J gave up 1 base and V 4 bases, and 13 bases lay outside the gene matches. The CDR3 has 17 amino acids. In germline, CDR1 is SGDLS, CDR2 YYNGEE. CDR3 region: CASSLTGQGGPNTEAFF. The DNA for the CDR3 is TGTGCCAGCAGCCTTACCGGGCAGGGGGGACCGAACACTGAAGCTTTCTTT.